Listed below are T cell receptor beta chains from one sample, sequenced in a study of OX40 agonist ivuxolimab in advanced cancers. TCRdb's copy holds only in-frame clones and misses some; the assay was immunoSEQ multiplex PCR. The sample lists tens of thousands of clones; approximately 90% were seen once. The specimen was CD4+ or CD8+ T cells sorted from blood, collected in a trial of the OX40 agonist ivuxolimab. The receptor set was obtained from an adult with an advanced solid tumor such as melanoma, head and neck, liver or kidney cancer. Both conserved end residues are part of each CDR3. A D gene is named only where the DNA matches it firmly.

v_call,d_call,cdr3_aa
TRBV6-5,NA,CASTDARGYEQYF
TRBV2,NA,CASKGQNTGELFF
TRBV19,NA,CASSTGQSYGYTF
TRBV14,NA,CASSQDFVYTQYF
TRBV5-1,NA,CASSWRGNEQFF
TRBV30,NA,CAWSWGPRETQYF
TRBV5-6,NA,CASSALLLPNEKLFF
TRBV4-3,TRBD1,CASSQDWGQPRYGYTF
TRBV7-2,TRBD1,CASGLTGGRNEKLFF
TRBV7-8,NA,CASSASAQGLRNIQYF
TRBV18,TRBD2,CASSPTSGGTYEQYF
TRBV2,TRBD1,CASSTDRGPSYEQYF
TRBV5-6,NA,CASSLVTWGDNEQFF
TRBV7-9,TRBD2,CASSSLSGRAIDTQYF
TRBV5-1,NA,CASSLAVAGETQYF
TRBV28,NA,CASSSQHEQYF
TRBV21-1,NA,CASSRDRLQETQYF
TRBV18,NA,CASSPVGKVEQYF
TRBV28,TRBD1,CASRTPGQGYYGYTF
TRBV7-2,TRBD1,CASSLAGTGFGPEAFF
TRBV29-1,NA,CSVRGSSSYNEQFF
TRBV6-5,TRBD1,CASSRTGRTEAFF
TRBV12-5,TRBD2,CASGFGGTETQYF
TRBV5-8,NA,CASSLVRDGSYEQYF
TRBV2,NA,CASTKQGLGGYTF
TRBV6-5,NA,CASSYSHVGAYGYTF
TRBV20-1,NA,CSARGVEQFF
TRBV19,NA,CASSGQLNEKLFF
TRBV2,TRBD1,CASIGTGNQPQHF
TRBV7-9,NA,CASSRRRANTGELFF
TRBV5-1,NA,CASSLDLLQETQYF
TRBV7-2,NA,CASSLALRAGGGYTF
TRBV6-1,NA,CASMFPDTTEAFF
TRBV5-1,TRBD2,CASSPGGAALSYEQYF
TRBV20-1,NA,CSAQGETQYF
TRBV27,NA,CASKIDRSNTEAFF
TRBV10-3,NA,CAISSLGVKNTEAFF
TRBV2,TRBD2,CAMNLAGAGELFF
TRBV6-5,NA,CASMSEGQDKGYTF
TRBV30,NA,CAWSVKAVDYNEQFF
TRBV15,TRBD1,CATSRAQGANEKLFF
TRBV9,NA,CASSVEVLADSGANVLTF
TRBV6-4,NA,CASSDPYSGTRSYEQYF
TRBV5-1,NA,CASRGTGNTGELFF
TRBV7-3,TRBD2,CASSLTGTSGVVSGELFF